Each of the 7 T cell receptor beta chains below was sequenced from the same sample in a study of beta chain features in type 1 diabetes. As every portion of the isolated RNA was reverse transcribed, the sequencing read expressed TCRB transcripts. Sequencing used immunoSEQ multiplex PCR; TCRdb keeps in-frame clones, though not all of them. Of hundreds of thousands of clones in the sample, approximately 31% were seen once. The sample was naive CD4+ T cells from blood. The receptors were sampled from a man aged 18 to 35 in good health.

This clone has just one count. The chain combines TRBV5-1 with TRBJ2-1; D not resolved. This CDR3 contains 15 residues. Germline V gene sequence: CDR1 SGHRS, CDR2 YFSETQ. Trimming left V 0 bases short and J 6 bases short, with 13 bases between. For the CDR3, the DNA is TGCGCCAGCAGCTTGGTCCTAGGATCCCCCAATGAGCAGTTCTTC. Protein product: CASSLVLGSPNEQFF.

The chain is built from TRBV5-6 and TRBJ2-1, with 11 nucleotides matching TRBD1. CDR1 is SGHDT and CDR2 is YYEEEE in the germline V gene. The CDR3 length is 16 residues. V dropped 5 bases and J dropped 7; count of bases not matched to a gene: 11. CDR3 coding DNA: TGTGCCAGCAGTACCCCGGGACAGGGGGACTGGAATGAGCAGTTCTTC. This translates into CASSTPGQGDWNEQFF.

The chain carries TRBV5-4 and TRBJ2-1, with a possible D match to TRBD2 (6 bases). The CDR3 length is 15 residues. The V end was cut by 4 bases, the J end by 2 bases, with 13 bases between. The germline V gene has CDR1 SGHNT and CDR2 YYREEE (reference sequence). The CDR3 protein is CASSREVSTYNEQFF. CDR3 nucleotides: TGTGCCAGCAGCAGGGAGGTATCCACCTACAATGAGCAGTTCTTC.

In this sample, this clone turned up a few times. This rearrangement joins TRBV2 to TRBJ2-1; the match to TRBD2 covers 9 bases. Trimming removed 4 bases from V and 8 bases from J; junction bases left unmatched: 12. The CDR3 extends over 16 amino acids. Per germline, CDR1 SNHLY and CDR2 FYNNEI. Here the CDR3 DNA reads TGTGCCAGCAGTGGGCCTCGCTTGCGGGAGGGCGATGAGCAGTTCTTC. This codes for CASSGPRLREGDEQFF.

The chain links TRBV29-1 to TRBJ2-1; D assignment may be TRBD1 or TRBD2 (5 bases each). CDR3 length: 12 amino acids. Germline V gene lookup returns CDR1 SQVTM and CDR2 ANQGSEA. The V end was cut by 3 bases, the J end by 7 bases, with 10 bases between. The CDR3 DNA follows: TGCAGCGTTGAGAGTGGGGGTAATGAGCAGTTCTTC. The encoded protein is CSVESGGNEQFF.

The chain combines TRBV5-6 with TRBJ2-3; D remains unclear. The ends were cut back, 0 bases at V and 1 base at J, with 6 bases in the middle. The length of the CDR3 is 14 residues. Per germline, CDR1 SGHDT and CDR2 YYEEEE. In DNA, the CDR3 is TGTGCCAGCAGCTTGGGGGGTCGCACAGATACGCAGTATTTT. Protein product: CASSLGGRTDTQYF. Combining the CDR3 with reference TRBV5-6 and TRBJ2-3 gives the whole variable domain DAGVTQSPTHLIKTRGQQVTLRCSPKSGHDTVSWYQQALGQGPQFIFQYYEEEERQRGNFPDRFSGHQFPNYSSELNVNALLLGDSALYLCASSLGGRTDTQYFGPGTRLTVL.

This clone was observed a few times. The chain uses TRBV11-1 and TRBJ1-1; D ambiguous. In germline, CDR1 is SGHAT, CDR2 FQDESV (reference sequence). This CDR3 is built from 13 residues. With 4 bases removed from V and 0 bases from J, the gap between germline ends came to 6 bases. The CDR3 loop is CASSWNMNTEAFF. As DNA, the CDR3 is TGTGCCAGCAGCTGGAATATGAACACTGAAGCTTTCTTT.